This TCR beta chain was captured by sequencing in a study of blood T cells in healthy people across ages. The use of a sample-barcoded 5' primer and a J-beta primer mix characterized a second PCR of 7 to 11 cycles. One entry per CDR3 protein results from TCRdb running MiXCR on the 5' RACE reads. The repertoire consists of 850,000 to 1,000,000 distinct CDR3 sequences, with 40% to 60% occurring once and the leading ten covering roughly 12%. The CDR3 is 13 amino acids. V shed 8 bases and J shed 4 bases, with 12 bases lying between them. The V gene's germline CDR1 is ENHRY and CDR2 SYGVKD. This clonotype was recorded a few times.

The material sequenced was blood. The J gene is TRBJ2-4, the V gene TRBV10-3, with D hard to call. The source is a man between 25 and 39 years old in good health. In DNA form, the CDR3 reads TGTGCCATCCGCGAAAGGGATAAAAACATTCAGTACTTC. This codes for CAIRERDKNIQYF.